Each of the 32 T cell receptor beta chains below was sequenced from the same sample in a study of human versus mouse CDR3 diversity and MHC coevolution. Sequencing used immunoSEQ multiplex PCR; TCRdb keeps in-frame clones, though not all of them. Of tens of thousands of clones listed, around 94% were seen once; the top ten hold approximately 17%. Sequenced material: naive CD4+ T cells from blood. The subset: CD45RO-negative CD62L-positive naive CD4 T cells. These TCRs come from a person between 55 and 69 years old in good health.

J is TRBJ1-1 and V is TRBV29-1; D might be TRBD1 (5 bases). V gave up 7 bases and J gave up 0 bases, with 15 bases separating them. Germline lookup yields CDR1 SQVTM and CDR2 ANQGSEA. The CDR3 is 14 residues long. CDR3 in DNA: TGCAGCGGCAGGGTCCGCACAATGAACACTGAAGCTTTCTTT. Its protein is CSGRVRTMNTEAFF.

V usage is TRBV6-5 and J usage is TRBJ2-7; 8 bases fit TRBD1. The CDR3 has 14 amino acids. V gave up 5 bases and J gave up 4 bases; unmatched junction bases: 7. Germline V CDR1 and CDR2: MNHEY, SVGAGI. CDR3 region: CASSVDRDLYEQYF. The CDR3 region has the DNA TGTGCCAGCAGTGTGGACAGGGACCTTTACGAGCAGTACTTC.

The chain uses TRBV5-1 and TRBJ2-3, with D maybe TRBD1 (5 bases). V was trimmed by 4 bases and J by 2 bases, leaving 17 bases between them. Germline CDR1 and CDR2: SGHRS and YFSETQ. The CDR3 sequence is 16 residues long. This chain's CDR3 is CASSLGKGWDTDTQYF. CDR3 coding DNA: TGCGCCAGCAGCCTTGGGAAGGGGTGGGACACAGATACGCAGTATTTT.

This sequence joins TRBV11-2 and TRBJ2-5; 7 bases agree with TRBD1. The CDR3 contains 14 residues. The junction had 4 bases not matched to a gene; V was cut back by 5 bases and J by 1 base. The germline V gene has CDR1 SGHAT and CDR2 FQNNGV. The CDR3 DNA sequence: TGTGCCAGCAGCATAGGGACAGTCCAAGAGACCCAGTACTTC. Amino acid sequence: CASSIGTVQETQYF.

This clone was counted once. The CDR3 bases are TGTGCCAGCAGCTTGGGAGGGGCAGGGAACACTGAAGCTTTCTTT. Protein product: CASSLGGAGNTEAFF. V and J are TRBV7-2 and TRBJ1-1; D might be TRBD1 (5 bases). Germline-derived CDR1 and CDR2 are SGHTA and FQGNSA. This CDR3 comprises 15 residues. V gave up 3 bases and J gave up 1 base, with 12 bases separating them.

CDR3 DNA: TGTGCCAGCAGCCCTTCCGAGACCCAGTACTTC. Translated, it gives CASSPSETQYF. The J gene is TRBJ2-5, the V gene TRBV11-2; D is undetermined. Deletions cut 5 bases from V and 5 bases from J, with 6 bases between. From germline, CDR1 is SGHAT and CDR2 FQNNGV. CDR3 length: 11 residues.

The CDR3 is CASSYANPGLGYEQYF. CDR3 nucleotides: TGTGCCAGCAGTTACGCGAATCCGGGACTAGGATACGAGCAGTACTTC. The gene calls are TRBV6-5 and TRBJ2-7; 8 nucleotides align to TRBD2. Trimming took 2 bases from V and 4 from J; bases not matched to a gene: 10. The CDR3 is 16 amino acids. The germline V gene has CDR1 MNHEY and CDR2 SVGAGI.

The chain uses TRBV25-1 and TRBJ2-3; 8 bases are a match to TRBD1. The CDR3 has 18 residues. Germline-derived CDR1 and CDR2 are MGHDK and SYGVNS. The trim removed 4 bases at V and 2 bases at J, leaving 14 bases unmatched. In DNA form, the CDR3 reads TGTGCCAGCAGTGGATCCGCTAGGGACAGGAGTTTCACAGATACGCAGTATTTT. This codes for CASSGSARDRSFTDTQYF.

V and J are TRBV6-5 and TRBJ2-5, with TRBD1 matching 7 bases. This CDR3 comprises 12 residues. The germline V gene has CDR1 MNHEY and CDR2 SVGAGI. V gave up 6 bases and J gave up 5 bases; unmatched junction bases: 3. CDR3 in DNA: TGTGCCAGCAGCCTCAGGGGGGAGACCCAGTACTTC. It codes for CASSLRGETQYF.

The CDR3 reads CASSPGTSVNEQFF. The CDR3 DNA follows: TGTGCCAGCAGCCCCGGGACTAGCGTCAATGAGCAGTTCTTC. This chain links TRBV11-2 with TRBJ2-1, with 10 bases that match TRBD2. Germline loops: CDR1 SGHAT, CDR2 FQNNGV. This CDR3 comprises 14 residues. Trimming at V came to 5 bases and at J to 6 bases, leaving 4 bases not matched to a gene. The whole variable domain, filled in from reference TRBV11-2 and TRBJ2-1, reads EAGVAQSPRYKIIEKRQSVAFWCNPISGHATLYWYQQILGQGPKLLIQFQNNGVVDDSQLPKDRFSAERLKGVDSTLKIQPAKLEDSAVYLCASSPGTSVNEQFFGPGTRLTVL.

The chain joins TRBV5-1 to TRBJ2-7; 7 bases match TRBD1. The CDR3 sequence is 16 residues long. The V gene end was trimmed by 0 bases and the J gene end by 6 bases; junction bases not matched to a gene: 12. Germline CDR1 is SGHRS and CDR2 is YFSETQ. The CDR3 nucleotides read TGCGCCAGCAGCTTGGGGGAACAGGGGTACCCCGGCGAGCAGTACTTC. This sequence encodes CASSLGEQGYPGEQYF.

This rearrangement joins TRBV29-1 to TRBJ1-2; D gene ambiguous. V lost 0 bases and J 6 bases, leaving 5 bases between the germline ends. The CDR3 loop spans 11 amino acids. CDR1 is SQVTM, CDR2 ANQGSEA, per germline. The CDR3 DNA reads as TGCAGCGTTGAAGATCCGGATGGCTACACCTTC. The encoded protein is CSVEDPDGYTF.

The chain has TRBV30 and TRBJ1-2, with TRBD1 as a possible D gene (5 bases). Germline V gene sequence: CDR1 GTSNPN, CDR2 SVGIG (reference sequence). V was clipped by 4 bases and J by 8 bases, with 14 bases between them. The CDR3 consists of 12 residues. CDR3 DNA: TGTGCCTGGATAAGGGGACTGGCGGGCTACACCTTC. This codes for CAWIRGLAGYTF.

The chain couples TRBV5-1 to TRBJ2-3; tentatively, D is TRBD1 (6 bases). Germline assignment: CDR1 SGHRS and CDR2 YFSETQ. Trimming took 4 bases from V and 6 from J, leaving 18 bases between them. This CDR3 has 15 amino acids. The CDR3 nucleotides read TGCGCCAGCAGCCAAACCGGGACACGCGGTGATACGCAGTATTTT. It codes for CASSQTGTRGDTQYF. Complete variable domain (other parts from reference TRBV5-1 and TRBJ2-3): KAGVTQTPRYLIKTRGQQVTLSCSPISGHRSVSWYQQTPGQGLQFLFEYFSETQRNKGNFPGRFSGRQFSNSRSEMNVSTLELGDSALYLCASSQTGTRGDTQYFGPGTRLTVL.

The CDR3 loop is CAIQGDDSTDTQYF. CDR3 DNA sequence: TGTGCCATCCAGGGGGATGACAGCACAGATACGCAGTATTTT. The chain is built from TRBV2 and TRBJ2-3, with 7 positions matching TRBD1. Germline CDR1 and CDR2: SNHLY and FYNNEI. V lost 10 bases to trimming and J lost 0 bases; unmatched junction nucleotides: 7. This CDR3 has 14 residues.

The chain carries TRBV6-5 and TRBJ1-1; TRBD1 aligns across 9 bases. The V segment lost 2 bases and the J segment 4 bases; nucleotides outside the gene matches: 2. CDR1 is MNHEY, CDR2 SVGAGI, per germline. This CDR3 contains 14 residues. The CDR3 loop is CASSYDRGTTEAFF. For the CDR3, the DNA is TGTGCCAGCAGTTACGACAGGGGGACCACTGAAGCTTTCTTT.

The chain recombines TRBV11-3 with TRBJ2-5, with D possibly being TRBD2 (6 bases). V lost 0 bases to trimming and J lost 13 bases, with 12 bases between them. The CDR3 spans 12 residues. Germline assignment: CDR1 SGHNT and CDR2 YENEEA. CDR3 amino acids: CASSLDLEGLYF. The CDR3 DNA sequence: TGTGCCAGCAGCTTAGATCTCGAGGGACTGTACTTC.

The chain links TRBV5-4 to TRBJ2-1, with D possibly TRBD2 on 7 matching bases. Germline values: CDR1 SGHNT, CDR2 YYREEE (reference sequence). The V end was cut by 0 bases, the J end by 6 bases, with 16 bases between. The CDR3 extends over 16 amino acids. In nucleotides, the CDR3 is TGTGCCAGCAGCTTGGGAGGGAGGGGGTTCTTCAATGAGCAGTTCTTC. Translated: CASSLGGRGFFNEQFF.

This chain links TRBV9 with TRBJ2-1, with 7 bases aligning to TRBD2. Germline V gives CDR1 SGDLS, CDR2 YYNGEE. The CDR3 is 14 amino acids. The ends lost 0 bases at V and 10 bases at J; junction bases unmatched: 7. The CDR3 DNA follows: TGTGCCAGCAGCGTAGGATGGACTAGTAACGAGCAGTTCTTC. Encoded protein: CASSVGWTSNEQFF. Together with reference TRBV9 and TRBJ2-1, the CDR3 gives the full variable domain: DSGVTQTPKHLITATGQRVTLRCSPRSGDLSVYWYQQSLDQGLQFLIQYYNGEERAKGNILERFSAQQFPDLHSELNLSSLELGDSALYFCASSVGWTSNEQFFGPGTRLTVL.

Only one count was recorded for this clone. This chain connects TRBV5-1 to TRBJ2-3, with no clear D. The V gene lost 0 bases and the J gene lost 0 bases, with 8 bases spanning the gap. Per the germline V gene, CDR1 is SGHRS and CDR2 is YFSETQ. CDR3 size: 15 residues. The CDR3 here is CASSLGASSTDTQYF. In nucleotides, the CDR3 is TGCGCCAGCAGCTTGGGGGCGAGTAGCACAGATACGCAGTATTTT.

On this clone itself: The sample has other DNA sequences that encode this CDR3 too. This sequence joins TRBV9 and TRBJ2-1; a weak D match, TRBD2 (5 bases). Germline loops: CDR1 SGDLS, CDR2 YYNGEE. CDR3 size: 15 residues. V was pared by 1 base and J by 0 bases, with 8 bases between. The CDR3 DNA is TGTGCCAGCAGCGTACTAGCAACCTCCTACAATGAGCAGTTCTTC. Its protein is CASSVLATSYNEQFF.

The rearrangement links TRBV6-5 to TRBJ2-7; TRBD1 aligns across 8 bases. The CDR3 loop spans 14 amino acids. V gave up 6 bases and J gave up 3 bases; unmatched junction bases: 7. Germline V gene sequence: CDR1 MNHEY, CDR2 SVGAGI. CDR3 nucleotides: TGTGCCAGCAGGAACCCGGGACAGGACTACGAGCAGTACTTC. Translating it yields CASRNPGQDYEQYF.

This chain connects TRBV27 to TRBJ2-7; 9 bases agree with TRBD1. The germline CDR1 and CDR2 sequences are MNHEY and SMNVEV (reference sequence). The V segment lost 6 bases and the J segment 5 bases; nucleotides outside the gene matches: 5. This CDR3 contains 13 residues. In nucleotides, the CDR3 is TGTGCCAGCAGGACCGGACAGGGGAACGAGCAGTACTTC. Translating it yields CASRTGQGNEQYF.

This chain joins TRBV18 and TRBJ2-7, with D perhaps TRBD2 (6 bases). The CDR3 loop spans 16 amino acids. CDR1 is KGHSH, CDR2 LQKENI, per germline. The V end was cut by 2 bases, the J end by 4 bases, with 18 bases between. In nucleotides, the CDR3 is TGTGCCAGCTCACCATCCTCCGGAGGGTCTGGGTACGAGCAGTACTTC. Its protein product is CASSPSSGGSGYEQYF.

The chain carries TRBV29-1 and TRBJ2-7; 11 bases are shared with TRBD1. CDR1 and CDR2 from the germline V gene are SQVTM and ANQGSEA. The J segment lost 2 bases and the V segment lost 6 bases, leaving 3 bases of the junction unmatched. This CDR3 comprises 13 residues. Written as DNA, the CDR3 is TGCAGCGTCCGGACAGGGGGCACCTACGAGCAGTACTTC. It specifies CSVRTGGTYEQYF.

This rearrangement joins TRBV16 to TRBJ1-4, with a tentative D call TRBD1 (6 bases). From germline, CDR1 is KGHSY and CDR2 FQNENV. V lost 4 bases and J lost 7, with 10 bases in between. This CDR3 has 13 amino acids. DNA of the CDR3: TGTGCCAGCAGCCGCGGACAGACTGAAAAACTGTTTTTT. Protein: CASSRGQTEKLFF.

This clone has a single count. This chain links TRBV19 with TRBJ2-5; 8 positions agree with TRBD2. The CDR3 contains 15 residues. Germline CDR1 is LNHDA and CDR2 is SQIVND (reference sequence). With 4 bases clipped from V and 1 base from J, the junction kept 5 bases outside the gene matches. CDR3 loop: CASSKTSGSQETQYF. In nucleotides, the CDR3 is TGTGCCAGTAGTAAAACTAGCGGATCCCAAGAGACCCAGTACTTC.

J is TRBJ1-1 and V is TRBV27, with no clear D. This CDR3 is 15 amino acids long. V was trimmed by 5 bases and J by 1 base, leaving 14 bases between them. Germline CDR1 and CDR2: MNHEY and SMNVEV (reference sequence). For the CDR3, the DNA is TGTGCCAGCAGTCCCGCCACGGACTGGAACACTGAAGCTTTCTTT. Amino acids: CASSPATDWNTEAFF.

The V gene is TRBV9, the J gene TRBJ1-2, with D possibly matching TRBD1 (5 bases). Trimming cost V 1 base and J 8 bases, with 12 bases left between them. From germline, CDR1 is SGDLS and CDR2 YYNGEE. CDR3 length: 13 residues. The CDR3 loop reads CASSVLGAEGYTF. CDR3 nucleotide sequence: TGTGCCAGCAGCGTATTAGGGGCGGAGGGCTACACCTTC.

The chain is built from TRBV6-5 and TRBJ2-1, with 8 bases lining up with TRBD1. The CDR3 runs 13 residues. The V and J ends lost 7 bases and 5 bases, in that order; junction bases with no gene match: 4. The V gene's germline CDR1 is MNHEY and CDR2 SVGAGI. CDR3 protein: CASMTGVNNEQFF. The CDR3 DNA reads TGTGCCAGCATGACAGGGGTAAACAATGAGCAGTTCTTC.

The V and J genes are TRBV5-1 and TRBJ2-5, with TRBD2 as a possible D gene (6 bases). V was pared by 0 bases and J by 7 bases, with 16 bases between. CDR1 is SGHRS and CDR2 is YFSETQ in the germline V gene. This CDR3 has 15 amino acids. CDR3 in amino acids: CASSLVGVLGGTQYF. The DNA of the CDR3 is TGCGCCAGCAGCTTGGTGGGGGTCCTGGGGGGGACCCAGTACTTC. The full variable domain, its missing parts supplied by reference TRBV5-1 and TRBJ2-5, is KAGVTQTPRYLIKTRGQQVTLSCSPISGHRSVSWYQQTPGQGLQFLFEYFSETQRNKGNFPGRFSGRQFSNSRSEMNVSTLELGDSALYLCASSLVGVLGGTQYFGPGTRLLVL.

This chain uses TRBV28 with TRBJ2-1; D unclear. Germline CDR1 reads MDHEN; CDR2 reads SYDVKM. The CDR3 runs to 12 residues. Trimming stripped 5 bases from V and 5 bases from J, with 7 bases between. CDR3 residues: CASSLGHNEQFF. CDR3 DNA sequence: TGTGCCAGCAGTCTTGGCCACAATGAGCAGTTCTTC.